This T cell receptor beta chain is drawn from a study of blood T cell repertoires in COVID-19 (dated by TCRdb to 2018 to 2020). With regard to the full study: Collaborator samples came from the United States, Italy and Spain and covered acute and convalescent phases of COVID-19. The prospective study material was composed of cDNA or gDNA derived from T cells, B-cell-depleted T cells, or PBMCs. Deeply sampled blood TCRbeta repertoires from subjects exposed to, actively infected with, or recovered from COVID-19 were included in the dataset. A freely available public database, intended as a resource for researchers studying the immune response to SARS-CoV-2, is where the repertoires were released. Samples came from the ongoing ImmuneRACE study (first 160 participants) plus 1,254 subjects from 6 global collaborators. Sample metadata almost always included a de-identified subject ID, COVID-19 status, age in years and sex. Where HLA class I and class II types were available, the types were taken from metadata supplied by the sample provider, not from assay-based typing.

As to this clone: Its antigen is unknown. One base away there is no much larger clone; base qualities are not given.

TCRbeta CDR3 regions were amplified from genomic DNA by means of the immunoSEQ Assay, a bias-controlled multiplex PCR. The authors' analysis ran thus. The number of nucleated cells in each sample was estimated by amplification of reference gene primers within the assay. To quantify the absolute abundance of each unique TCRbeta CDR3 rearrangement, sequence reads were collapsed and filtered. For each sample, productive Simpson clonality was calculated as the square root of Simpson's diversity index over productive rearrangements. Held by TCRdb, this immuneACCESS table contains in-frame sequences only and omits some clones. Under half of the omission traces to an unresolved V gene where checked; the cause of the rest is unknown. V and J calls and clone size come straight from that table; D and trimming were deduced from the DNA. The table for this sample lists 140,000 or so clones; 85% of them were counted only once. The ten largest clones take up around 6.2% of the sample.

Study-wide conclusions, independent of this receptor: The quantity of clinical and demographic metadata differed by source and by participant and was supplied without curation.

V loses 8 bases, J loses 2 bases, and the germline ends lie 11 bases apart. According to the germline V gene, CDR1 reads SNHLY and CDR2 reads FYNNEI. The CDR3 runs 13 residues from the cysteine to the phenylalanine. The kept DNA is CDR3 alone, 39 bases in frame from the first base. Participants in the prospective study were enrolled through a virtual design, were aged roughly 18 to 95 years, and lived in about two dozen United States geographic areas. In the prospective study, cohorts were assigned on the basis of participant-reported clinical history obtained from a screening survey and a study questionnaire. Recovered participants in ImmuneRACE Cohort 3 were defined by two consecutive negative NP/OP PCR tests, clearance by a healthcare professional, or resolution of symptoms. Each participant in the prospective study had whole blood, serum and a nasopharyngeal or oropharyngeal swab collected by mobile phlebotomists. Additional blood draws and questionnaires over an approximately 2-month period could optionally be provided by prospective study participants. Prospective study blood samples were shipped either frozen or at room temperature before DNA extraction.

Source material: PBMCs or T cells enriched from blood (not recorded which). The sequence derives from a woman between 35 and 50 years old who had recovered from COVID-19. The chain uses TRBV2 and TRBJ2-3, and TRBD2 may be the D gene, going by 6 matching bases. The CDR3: CASLTSYTDTQYF. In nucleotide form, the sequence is TGTGCCAGCCTTACTAGCTACACAGATACGCAGTATTTT.